A single sample gave rise to the 6 T cell receptor beta chains below, sequenced in a study of T cells in Graves' hyperthyroidism and ophthalmopathy. Researchers took RNA transcripts and amplified the TCR beta CDR3 regions from them. First-round RT-PCR of the TCR CDR3 relied on the HTBI primer set. TCRdb passed the multiplex PCR reads through MiXCR, listing each CDR3 protein once. Here the sample spans about 610,000 distinct CDR3 sequences, 46% being singletons. The sequenced material came from peripheral blood or thyroid tissue (not recorded which). The receptors were gathered from a woman in her late teens or twenties with Graves' hyperthyroidism.

The sample holds many counts of this clonotype. The chain joins TRBV6-1 to TRBJ1-2, with 8 positions matching TRBD1. The ends lost 0 bases at V and 5 bases at J; junction bases unmatched: 8. CDR1 is MNHNS, CDR2 SASEGT, per germline. There are 16 residues in the CDR3. CDR3 sequence: CASSEARGRGPYGYTF. The CDR3 DNA is TGTGCCAGCAGTGAAGCGCGTGGCAGGGGGCCGTATGGCTACACCTTC.

This clonotype was observed a few times. The V call is TRBV29-1, the J call TRBJ2-1; TRBD2 agrees at 7 bases. V was clipped by 8 bases and J by 6 bases; unmatched bases: 7. The CDR3 runs to 12 residues. Germline V gene data show CDR1 as SQVTM and CDR2 as ANQGSEA. The DNA of the CDR3 is TGCAGCACACGCTGGGGGGGCAATGAGCAGTTCTTC. Translation: CSTRWGGNEQFF.

The V and J genes are TRBV7-9 and TRBJ2-7; D remains ambiguous. Germline lookup yields CDR1 SEHNR and CDR2 FQNEAQ (reference sequence). The germline V and J ends were trimmed by 2 bases and 7 bases, with 6 bases remaining between them. This CDR3 region has 11 residues. CDR3 sequence: CASSLYDEQYF. CDR3 bases: TGTGCCAGCAGCTTATACGATGAGCAGTACTTC.

This clonotype came up many times. The chain carries TRBV10-3 and TRBJ1-2, with D perhaps TRBD1 (5 bases). The CDR3 runs 14 residues. The V end was cut by 7 bases, the J end by 4 bases, with 16 bases between. Germline V gene data show CDR1 as ENHRY and CDR2 as SYGVKD. CDR3 coding DNA: TGTGCCATCACCGGGACCCCGGACCCCTATGGCTACACCTTC. It codes for CAITGTPDPYGYTF.

In its sample, this clonotype was seen a few times. The chain joins TRBV7-9 to TRBJ1-6; D unclear. V lost 1 base and J 5 bases, leaving 6 bases between the germline ends. The germline CDR1 and CDR2 sequences are SEHNR and FQNEAQ (reference sequence). The CDR3 extends over 14 amino acids. The CDR3 region is CASSLVVDNSPLHF. CDR3 coding DNA: TGTGCCAGCAGCTTAGTTGTCGATAATTCACCCCTCCACTTT.

V gene TRBV7-9 combines with J gene TRBJ2-7; 10 bases are a match to TRBD2. V lost 6 bases and J lost 7; bases outside the gene matches: 12. The CDR3 consists of 15 residues. Germline CDR1 is SEHNR and CDR2 is FQNEAQ (reference sequence). CDR3 sequence (DNA): TGTGCCAGCAGGTCCGGGACTAGCGAATACAATGAGCAGTACTTC. It yields the protein CASRSGTSEYNEQYF. Looking up the rest from reference TRBV7-9 and TRBJ2-7 gives the full variable domain: DTGVSQNPRHKITKRGQNVTFRCDPISEHNRLYWYRQTLGQGPEFLTYFQNEAQLEKSRLLSDRFSAERPKGSFSTLEIQRTEQGDSAMYLCASRSGTSEYNEQYFGPGTRLTVT.